This record covers a single TCR beta chain. Its specificity is not known. Only in-frame clones appear in the TCRdb table, and some are missing; sequencing was by immunoSEQ multiplex PCR. The top ten clones hold more than 1.5% of a sample with over 400,000 clones, around 92% of them seen once. Indicated treatment: around 19 received Ad26.COV2.S at low or high dose, single or two shots; about 5 received placebo; per-sample allocation not given. Collection of samples fell on day 63 after the first vaccine or placebo injection. Vaccine was an Ad26 vector expressing Wuhan-strain SARS-CoV-2 spike. The entry originates in a study of Ad26.COV2.S vaccination and SARS-CoV-2 variants. General observations from the study: Total T cell responses may have been underestimated by the TCR breadth and depth analyses.

CDR3 length: 15 amino acids. Germline V gene sequence: CDR1 LGHDT, CDR2 YNNKEL (reference sequence). Trimming took off 4 bases at V and 5 bases at J, with 17 bases between the two ends. The sample consisted of peripheral blood, taken in a trial of Ad26.COV2.S vaccine versus placebo. The V and J genes are TRBV3-1 (or the pseudogene TRBV3-2) and TRBJ1-1; tentative D call: TRBD1 (5 bases). This sequence was found in a person aged 18-65 years who received the Ad26.COV2.S COVID-19 vaccine or a placebo. The CDR3 reads CASSPRDLMGTEAFF. In DNA form, the CDR3 reads TGTGCCAGCAGCCCTCGGGACCTGATGGGAACTGAAGCTTTCTTT.